This section outlines one TCR beta chain sequence together with its context. One end of the junction fails to match germline, which may point to a read error. These data originate in a study of T cells in Graves' hyperthyroidism and ophthalmopathy. On the study more broadly: Pretreatment peripheral blood was obtained at initial diagnosis.

CDR3 length: 15 residues. In germline, CDR1 is MNHNS, CDR2 SASEGT. Diagnosis relied on clinical symptoms, serum thyroxine and TRAb, thyroid ultrasound and orbital computed tomography. RNA transcripts served as the template for amplifying TCR beta CDR3 regions. The TCR CDR3 first-round RT-PCR relied on the HTBI primer set. A single record per CDR3 protein comes from TCRdb applying MiXCR to the multiplex PCR reads. The data hold more than 550,000 distinct CDR3 sequences, with around 16% observed a single time. The sequenced sample was blood. The TCR originated in a man aged 50-60 years with Graves' hyperthyroidism. The chain couples TRBV6-1 to TRBJ1-2; tentatively, D is TRBD1 (5 bases). CDR3 coding DNA: TGTGACAGCAGTGACCGACAGCACACTAACTATGGCTACACCTTC. Translating gives CDSSDRQHTNYGYTF.